This TCR beta chain was sequenced for a study of cytomegalovirus exposure and HLA in healthy donors. 60 Vbeta and 13 Jbeta primers were used in PCR. Libraries were prepared by immunoSEQ multiplex PCR; TCRdb keeps only in-frame clonotypes and omits some of them. Here the sample spans around 100,000 clones, approximately 70% being singletons. The CDR3 contains 17 residues. V dropped 0 bases and J dropped 6; count of bases not matched to a gene: 10. Germline V gene sequence: CDR1 MGHRA, CDR2 YSYEKL. The receptor was isolated from a man in his forties or fifties in good health and CMV-seropositive. The chain recombines TRBV4-1 with TRBJ2-1; 8 bases are shared with TRBD2. The sequenced sample was PBMCs. The CDR3: CASSQDSLGLAGNEQFF. The CDR3 nucleotides are TGCGCCAGCAGCCAAGATTCCCTAGGACTAGCTGGCAATGAGCAGTTCTTC.